The 18 T cell receptor beta chains listed next were all sequenced from one sample in a study of beta chain features in type 1 diabetes. For these TCRs, the target antigens are not known. Sequenced material consisted of expressed TCRB transcripts (all of the isolated RNA was reverse transcribed). The data were produced by immunoSEQ multiplex PCR, yet TCRdb's version contains in-frame clones alone and is incomplete. The table has more than 12,000 clones, approximately 64% seen once. Findings and caveats of the study: Among all four CD4+ subsets, Type 1 diabetes patients had TCRB CDR3s that were moderately but significantly shorter.

The sequencing input was stem cell memory CD4+ T cells from blood. The receptors were gathered from a woman between 18 and 29 years old with type 1 diabetes.

This clone was found once. The chain couples TRBV11-1 to TRBJ2-1; D is uncertain. The length of the CDR3 is 12 residues. From germline, CDR1 is SGHAT and CDR2 FQDESV (reference sequence). Trimming removed 4 bases at V and 13 bases at J, with 14 bases between. CDR3 sequence (DNA): TGTGCCAGCAGCTCCCTTTACCATGGCCAGTTCTTC. This sequence encodes CASSSLYHGQFF.

The chain links TRBV4-3 to TRBJ1-2; TRBD1 is a possible D gene (5 bases). CDR1 and CDR2 from the germline V gene are LGHNA and YSLEER. The V end lost 1 base, the J end lost 7 bases, and 16 bases lay between the germline ends. The CDR3 contains 15 residues. This chain's CDR3 is CASSQVHTGASGYTF. CDR3 nucleotides: TGCGCCAGCAGCCAAGTACACACTGGGGCTTCTGGCTACACCTTC.

CDR3 DNA: TGTGCCAGCAGCTTACAGGACCATGGTGGGACTAGCCTTTACGAGCAGTACTTC. It translates to CASSLQDHGGTSLYEQYF. The gene calls are TRBV7-9 and TRBJ2-7; 9 nucleotides align to TRBD2. The length of the CDR3 is 18 residues. Unmatched junction bases numbered 15, after V lost 2 bases and J lost 4 bases. From germline, CDR1 is SEHNR and CDR2 FQNEAQ (reference sequence).

The chain uses TRBV12-5 and TRBJ1-1; D is perhaps TRBD1 (6 bases). The CDR3 covers 18 residues. Per germline, CDR1 LGHNT and CDR2 FRNRAP. V lost 3 bases to trimming and J lost 4 bases, with 24 bases between them. As DNA, the CDR3 is TGTGCTAGTGGTTTTGTCGAACAGGGTTTTTTATTAGGCACTGAAGCTTTCTTT. Protein: CASGFVEQGFLLGTEAFF. Full variable domain (rest looked up from reference TRBV12-5 and TRBJ1-1): DARVTQTPRHKVTEMGQEVTMRCQPILGHNTVFWYRQTMMQGLELLAYFRNRAPLDDSGMPKDRFSAEMPDATLATLKIQPSEPRDSAVYFCASGFVEQGFLLGTEAFFGQGTRLTVV.

This chain connects TRBV5-1 to TRBJ2-2; 10 bases line up with TRBD2. CDR3 length equals 15 residues. Germline lookup yields CDR1 SGHRS and CDR2 YFSETQ. Trimming at V came to 10 bases and at J to 1 base, leaving 7 bases not matched to a gene. The CDR3 DNA follows: TGCGCCTCAACGAGGACTAGCGGGAACACCGGGGAGCTGTTTTTT. Translating gives CASTRTSGNTGELFF.

Here the CDR3 reads CSVGPASGPGDTQYF. The CDR3 DNA follows: TGCAGCGTCGGTCCGGCTAGCGGGCCAGGAGATACGCAGTATTTT. The V and J genes are TRBV29-1 and TRBJ2-3; TRBD2 aligns across 8 bases. Germline V lookup: CDR1 SQVTM, CDR2 ANQGSEA. V lost 6 bases to trimming and J lost 5 bases; unmatched junction nucleotides: 13. CDR3 length equals 15 residues.

This clone has just a few counts. This rearrangement joins TRBV5-1 to TRBJ1-2; 10 nucleotides agree with TRBD1. Losses at the gene ends were 4 bases for V and 8 bases for J; bases not matched to a gene: 5. This CDR3 has 13 residues. CDR1 SGHRS and CDR2 YFSETQ come from the germline V gene. CDR3 coding DNA: TGCGCCAGCAGCCCGAGGACAGGGGGAGGCTACACCTTC. It codes for CASSPRTGGGYTF.

CDR3: CATGRGESSAQYF. CDR3 DNA sequence: TGTGCCACCGGGAGGGGGGAGAGTTCGGCCCAGTACTTC. V usage is TRBV2 and J usage is TRBJ2-5, with 8 bases fitting TRBD2. Trimming removed 10 bases from V and 9 bases from J; junction bases left unmatched: 13. Germline-derived CDR1 and CDR2 are SNHLY and FYNNEI. This CDR3 spans 13 amino acids. The variable domain in full, completed from reference TRBV2 and TRBJ2-5, reads EPEVTQTPSHQVTQMGQEVILRCVPISNHLYFYWYRQILGQKVEFLVSFYNNEISEKSEIFDDQFSVERPDGSNFTLKIRSTKLEDSAMYFCATGRGESSAQYFGPGTRLLVL.

The chain carries TRBV5-4 and TRBJ2-5, with 10 nucleotides matching TRBD1. The junction had 8 bases not matched to a gene; V was cut back by 4 bases and J by 5 bases. Per germline, CDR1 SGHNT and CDR2 YYREEE (reference sequence). The CDR3 consists of 15 residues. This chain's CDR3 is CASSGRTGGGETQYF. In nucleotides, the CDR3 is TGTGCCAGCAGCGGGAGGACAGGGGGAGGGGAGACCCAGTACTTC.

The V and J genes are TRBV9 and TRBJ2-5; 12 bases line up with TRBD2. The tail of the sequence fits TRBJ2-7 better, so the J call may be wrong. This CDR3 contains 15 residues. Per germline, CDR1 SGDLS and CDR2 YYNGEE. This CDR3 is CASSEGLAGPYEQYF. For the CDR3, the DNA is TGTGCCAGCAGCGAGGGACTAGCGGGTCCCTACGAGCAGTACTTC.

This chain links TRBV28 with TRBJ1-1; D is perhaps TRBD1 (6 bases). The germline V gene encodes CDR1 MDHEN and CDR2 SYDVKM. V lost 2 bases and J 4 bases, leaving 14 bases between the germline ends. The CDR3 contains 15 residues. CDR3 bases: TGTGCCAGCAGTTTAGGCGGGGGCGGGGTCACTGAAGCTTTCTTT. Translated, it gives CASSLGGGGVTEAFF.

J is TRBJ2-7 and V is TRBV29-1; weak D call: TRBD1 (6 bases). Trimming left V 6 bases short and J 3 bases short, with 9 bases between. This CDR3 has 11 amino acids. Germline CDR1 SQVTM, CDR2 ANQGSEA. The CDR3 protein is CSVTGGYEQYF. The CDR3 nucleotides are TGCAGCGTGACAGGAGGCTACGAGCAGTACTTC.

This clone was seen a handful of times. The genes are TRBV29-1 and TRBJ2-2, with D maybe TRBD2 (5 bases). Germline CDR1 reads SQVTM; CDR2 reads ANQGSEA. This CDR3 spans 14 amino acids. Trimming cost V 4 bases and J 2 bases, with 11 bases left between them. The DNA for the CDR3 is TGCAGCGTTGTGGGAGCGGCCAACACCGGGGAGCTGTTTTTT. Its translation: CSVVGAANTGELFF.

This chain connects TRBV5-1 to TRBJ2-2; 7 nucleotides line up with TRBD1. This CDR3 region has 15 residues. Trimming took 4 bases from V and 7 from J; bases not matched to a gene: 10. Looked up from germline, CDR1 is SGHRS and CDR2 is YFSETQ. CDR3 sequence reads: CASSPDRVGNGELFF. The DNA for the CDR3 is TGCGCCAGCAGCCCTGACAGGGTCGGAAACGGGGAGCTGTTTTTT.

The chain carries TRBV11-3 and TRBJ2-1; 12 positions agree with TRBD2. The ends lost 4 bases at V and 6 bases at J; junction bases unmatched: 4. The CDR3 is 15 residues long. Germline CDR1 reads SGHNT; CDR2 reads YENEEA. CDR3 protein: CASSSRTSGANEQFF. The CDR3 coding sequence is TGTGCCAGCAGCTCCCGGACTAGCGGGGCCAATGAGCAGTTCTTC.

This rearrangement joins TRBV4-1 to TRBJ1-1; D unresolved. Per germline, CDR1 MGHRA and CDR2 YSYEKL. Trimming pared 4 bases from V and 8 bases from J, leaving 14 bases between. The CDR3 is 13 residues long. In nucleotides, the CDR3 is TGCGCCAGCAGCCGGGAGTGGGTCGGGGAAGCTTTCTTT. Translated, it gives CASSREWVGEAFF.

This clone has only a few counts. V is TRBV11-2 and J is TRBJ1-2; D is unresolved. The CDR3 covers 12 residues. Trimming shortened V by 1 base and J by 10 bases, and 10 bases separated the two germline ends. The germline CDR1 and CDR2 sequences are SGHAT and FQNNGV. The CDR3 region has the DNA TGTGCCAGCAGCTTAGCAACAGACCTCTACACCTTC. This translates into CASSLATDLYTF.

The chain uses TRBV11-3 and TRBJ2-1; TRBD1 agrees at 9 bases. V lost 1 base to trimming and J lost 12 bases; unmatched junction nucleotides: 4. The germline CDR1 and CDR2 sequences are SGHNT and YENEEA. This CDR3 contains 13 residues. The CDR3 spells CASSLGTDRGQFF. In DNA, the CDR3 is TGTGCCAGCAGCTTAGGCACGGACAGGGGGCAGTTCTTC.